This entry is about one T cell receptor (beta chain). Its antigen is unidentified. Germline CDR1 reads DFQATT; CDR2 reads SNEGSKA (reference sequence). This CDR3 comprises 15 residues. The trim removed 0 bases at V and 12 bases at J, leaving 11 bases unmatched. These data originate in a study of post-analysis software for immune sequencing data. Prepared libraries of TCR beta cDNA carried unique molecular identifiers. Some 500,000 cDNA molecules were obtained per 1 to 10 million input T cells. MiXCR, applied by TCRdb to the PCR reads, yields one record per CDR3 protein. The table includes about half a million distinct CDR3 sequences, around 34% detected once. Study-wide points: Comparison with controls showed significantly lower normalized Chao1 diversity in multiple sclerosis patients. Four or five TRBV segments, TRBV5-6, TRBV5-1 and TRBV20-1 among them, were found more frequent in patients than controls.

This clonotype originated in a girl between 2 and 17 years old with multiple sclerosis. The sequenced sample consisted of blood. V is TRBV20-1 and J is TRBJ2-1, with TRBD2 matching 10 bases. The CDR3: CSARDQASGGHGQFF. In DNA form, the CDR3 reads TGCAGTGCTAGAGATCAGGCTAGCGGGGGCCATGGGCAGTTCTTC.